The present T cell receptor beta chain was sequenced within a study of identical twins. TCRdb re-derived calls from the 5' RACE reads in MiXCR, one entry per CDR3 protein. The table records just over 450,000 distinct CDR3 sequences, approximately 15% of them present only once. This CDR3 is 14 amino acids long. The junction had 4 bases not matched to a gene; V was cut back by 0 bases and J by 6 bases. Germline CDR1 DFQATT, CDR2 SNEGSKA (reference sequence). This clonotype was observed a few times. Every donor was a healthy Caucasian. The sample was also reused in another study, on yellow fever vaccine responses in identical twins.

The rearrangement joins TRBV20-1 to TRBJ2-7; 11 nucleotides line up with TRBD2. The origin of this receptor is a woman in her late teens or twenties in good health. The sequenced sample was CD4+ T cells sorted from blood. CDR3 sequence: CSARERLAGFEQYF. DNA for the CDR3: TGCAGTGCTAGAGAGAGACTAGCGGGGTTCGAGCAGTACTTC.